This entry is about one T cell receptor (beta chain). Its specificity is unknown. This entry comes from a study of blood T cells in healthy people across ages. Study-wide results and limits: Donor CMV status, an unknown factor, possibly confounded changes in expanded clonotypes. Estimates of total diversity, which came from one million sequenced T cells, were considered to be underestimates. Higher diversity and more naive CD4+ cells were features of long-lived donors, compared to aged donors.

The donors, aged about 6 to 95, were healthy Caucasians from Russia. The germline V gene encodes CDR1 DFQATT and CDR2 SNEGSKA (reference sequence). The junction had 11 bases not matched to a gene; V was cut back by 1 base and J by 4 bases. This CDR3 spans 18 amino acids. It was with a sample-barcoded 5' primer and a J-beta primer mix that a second PCR of roughly 6 to 11 cycles was run. In TCRdb, the 5' RACE reads were re-called with MiXCR into one record per CDR3 protein. The profile shows around 690,000 distinct CDR3 sequences, 45% to 65% of them singletons. The gene calls are TRBV20-1 and TRBJ1-6; 9 bases align to TRBD1. The receptor's source is a man in his sixties in good health. Material: blood. CDR3 DNA sequence: TGCAGTGCTAGAGGGATACGAACCGGGACAGGGTATAATTCACCCCTCCACTTT. It yields the protein CSARGIRTGTGYNSPLHF.